This T cell receptor (beta chain) was sequenced in a study of blood T cell repertoires in COVID-19. Across the study: Acute-phase and convalescent COVID-19 samples originated in the United States, Italy and Spain. T cells, B-cell-depleted T cells, or PBMCs supplied cDNA or gDNA.

Per the original data handling: Estimated nucleated cell counts came from reference gene primer amplification. Sequencing used immunoSEQ multiplex PCR; TCRdb keeps in-frame clones, though not all of them. The DNA gave D and trimming, while V, J and clone size come from that table. This sample has about 170,000 clones; 80% to 85% occur once, and the top ten carry roughly 9%. CDR1 is ENHRY, CDR2 SYGVKD, per germline. The CDR3 covers 17 residues. V was shortened by 0 bases and J by 3 bases, with 17 bases between the two germline ends. The sequence was collected from a woman aged 80 or over with active or convalescent COVID-19. The specimen sequenced was peripheral blood. The genes are TRBV10-3 and TRBJ1-2; D is unclear. The CDR3 DNA sequence: TGTGCCATCAGTGAGTCGTCTTTACCCCGGAGGGACTATGGCTACACCTTC. It codes for CAISESSLPRRDYGYTF.